Below are 12 T cell receptor beta chains sequenced from a single sample in a study of cytomegalovirus exposure and HLA in healthy donors. Use of 60 Vbeta and 13 Jbeta primers characterized the PCR. Clones were sequenced by immunoSEQ multiplex PCR, and TCRdb holds only the in-frame ones, with some missing. The table includes 150,000 to 200,000 clones, roughly 88% detected once. What was sequenced was PBMCs. These receptors originate from a young man in good health and CMV-seropositive.

The chain joins TRBV9 to TRBJ2-3; 11 positions agree with TRBD1. This CDR3 has 19 residues. Per the germline V gene, CDR1 is SGDLS and CDR2 is YYNGEE. Germline trimming cut 0 bases from V and 4 bases from J; bases unmatched to any gene: 13. Here the CDR3 reads CASSVGRTSDRGLPDTQYF. CDR3 DNA: TGTGCCAGCAGCGTAGGGAGAACCTCGGACAGGGGGCTACCAGATACGCAGTATTTT. Looking up the rest from reference TRBV9 and TRBJ2-3 gives the full variable domain: DSGVTQTPKHLITATGQRVTLRCSPRSGDLSVYWYQQSLDQGLQFLIQYYNGEERAKGNILERFSAQQFPDLHSELNLSSLELGDSALYFCASSVGRTSDRGLPDTQYFGPGTRLTVL.

The sample holds one count of this clone. The chain couples TRBV30 to TRBJ2-7; D not resolved. Germline assignment: CDR1 GTSNPN and CDR2 SVGIG (reference sequence). V was clipped by 5 bases and J by 0 bases, with 11 bases between them. The CDR3 totals 13 residues. CDR3 region: CAWVRLSSYEQYF. The CDR3 nucleotides are TGTGCCTGGGTCAGATTAAGCTCCTACGAGCAGTACTTC.

The rearrangement links TRBV27 to TRBJ2-5; D is perhaps TRBD2 (7 bases). CDR1 MNHEY and CDR2 SMNVEV come from the germline V gene (reference sequence). V shed 0 bases and J shed 4 bases, with 18 bases lying between them. This CDR3 contains 17 residues. The DNA for the CDR3 is TGTGCCAGCAGTTTATCATCCGGCGGGGGCTTCGGAGAGACCCAGTACTTC. Amino acids: CASSLSSGGGFGETQYF.

CDR3 bases: TGTGCCAGCAGTCCTCTAGCGGGGGGGCCAGAGACCCAGTACTTC. Translated, it gives CASSPLAGGPETQYF. This chain links TRBV6-4 with TRBJ2-5; TRBD2 aligns across 12 bases. Germline CDR1 MRHNA, CDR2 SNTAGT. Losses at the gene ends were 5 bases for V and 4 bases for J; bases not matched to a gene: 5. CDR3 length: 15 residues.

The chain links TRBV6-5 to TRBJ1-6; maybe TRBD1 (5 bases). Germline assignment: CDR1 MNHEY and CDR2 SVGAGI. The CDR3 sequence is 16 residues long. V lost 0 bases, J lost 10 bases, and 16 bases lay in between. Here the CDR3 reads CASSYSPTVVGSPLHF. The CDR3 coding sequence is TGTGCCAGCAGTTACTCCCCGACAGTTGTAGGCTCACCCCTCCACTTT.

CDR3 region: CASSYSMDLGYGEQYF. The CDR3, as DNA: TGTGCCAGCAGTTACTCGATGGATTTGGGCTACGGAGAGCAGTACTTC. The chain couples TRBV6-6 to TRBJ2-7; D ambiguous. The V gene's germline CDR1 is MNHNY and CDR2 SVGAGI (reference sequence). This CDR3 is built from 16 residues. Trimming removed 0 bases at V and 7 bases at J, with 19 bases between.

The DNA for the CDR3 is TGTGCCAGCAGTTTCGGGGGACGGACGGGCTCGCCTTTTGGCTACACCTTC. This codes for CASSFGGRTGSPFGYTF. The chain has TRBV27 and TRBJ1-2; a weak D match, TRBD1 (5 bases). CDR1 is MNHEY and CDR2 is SMNVEV in the germline V gene (reference sequence). Trimming pared 3 bases from V and 7 bases from J, leaving 24 bases between. This CDR3 is 17 amino acids long.

Worth noting for this clone: Other nucleotide sequences from this sample produce the same CDR3. The chain links TRBV9 to TRBJ2-2, with 10 positions matching TRBD1. The V segment lost 3 bases and the J segment 5 bases; nucleotides outside the gene matches: 1. The CDR3 runs to 14 residues. Germline-derived CDR1 and CDR2 are SGDLS and YYNGEE. The CDR3 here is CASSGQGATGELFF. DNA of the CDR3: TGTGCCAGCAGCGGACAGGGGGCAACCGGGGAGCTGTTTTTT.

This chain links TRBV5-4 with TRBJ1-4; 7 bases align to TRBD1. Germline V gene sequence: CDR1 SGHNT, CDR2 YYREEE (reference sequence). The CDR3 contains 15 residues. V gave up 0 bases and J gave up 7 bases; unmatched junction bases: 6. The chain's CDR3 is CASSLGGGLSEKLFF. The DNA for the CDR3 is TGTGCCAGCAGCTTGGGAGGGGGCCTTTCTGAAAAACTGTTTTTT.

CDR3 DNA sequence: TGTGCCAGCAGTTTATGGGAGGAAGGGGGGGCCTACGAGCAGTACTTC. This translates into CASSLWEEGGAYEQYF. The J gene is TRBJ2-7, the V gene TRBV28; tentatively, D is TRBD2 (7 bases). This CDR3 comprises 16 residues. V dropped 0 bases and J dropped 2 bases, with 14 bases sitting between them. Germline V CDR1 and CDR2: MDHEN, SYDVKM.

The genes are TRBV5-4 and TRBJ2-7, with 8 nucleotides matching TRBD1. Looked up from germline, CDR1 is SGHNT and CDR2 is YYREEE (reference sequence). Losses at the gene ends were 2 bases for V and 1 base for J; bases not matched to a gene: 5. CDR3 size: 15 residues. The CDR3 sequence: CASSFPGTGSYEQYF. CDR3 DNA sequence: TGTGCCAGCAGCTTCCCCGGGACAGGATCCTACGAGCAGTACTTC. Together with reference TRBV5-4 and TRBJ2-7, the CDR3 gives the full variable domain: ETGVTQSPTHLIKTRGQQVTLRCSSQSGHNTVSWYQQALGQGPQFIFQYYREEENGRGNFPPRFSGLQFPNYSSELNVNALELDDSALYLCASSFPGTGSYEQYFGPGTRLTVT.

The gene calls are TRBV7-9 and TRBJ1-2, with a possible D match to TRBD1 (5 bases). CDR1 and CDR2 from the germline V gene are SEHNR and FQNEAQ (reference sequence). The CDR3 loop spans 17 amino acids. With 1 base removed from V and 7 bases from J, the gap between germline ends came to 22 bases. CDR3 nucleotides: TGTGCCAGCAGCTTAGTTCCTTTTACAGGAAGGATGAGTGGCTACACCTTC. Protein product: CASSLVPFTGRMSGYTF.